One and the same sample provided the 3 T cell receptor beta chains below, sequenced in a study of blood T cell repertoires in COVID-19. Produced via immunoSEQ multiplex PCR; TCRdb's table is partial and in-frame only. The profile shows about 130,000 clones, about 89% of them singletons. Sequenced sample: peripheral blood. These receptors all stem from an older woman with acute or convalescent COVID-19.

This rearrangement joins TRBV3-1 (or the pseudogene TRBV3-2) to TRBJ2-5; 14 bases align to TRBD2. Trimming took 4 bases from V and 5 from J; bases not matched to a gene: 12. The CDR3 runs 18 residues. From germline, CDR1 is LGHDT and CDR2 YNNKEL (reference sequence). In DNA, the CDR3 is TGTGCCAGCAGCCCAAGAGGGACTAGCGGGAGAAGTGAGGAGACCCAGTACTTC. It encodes CASSPRGTSGRSEETQYF.

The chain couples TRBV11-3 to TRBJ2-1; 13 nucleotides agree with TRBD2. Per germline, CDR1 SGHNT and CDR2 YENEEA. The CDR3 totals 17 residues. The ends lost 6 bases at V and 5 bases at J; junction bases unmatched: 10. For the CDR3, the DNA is TGTGCCAGCAGACCTGGACTAGCGGGAGCCAGGCACAATGAGCAGTTCTTC. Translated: CASRPGLAGARHNEQFF.

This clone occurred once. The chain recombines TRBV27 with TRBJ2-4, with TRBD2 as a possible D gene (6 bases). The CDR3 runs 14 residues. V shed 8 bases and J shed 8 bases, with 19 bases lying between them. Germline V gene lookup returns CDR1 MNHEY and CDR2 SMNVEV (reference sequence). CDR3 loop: CASRAEVGGHIQYF. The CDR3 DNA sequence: TGTGCCAGCCGCGCCGAAGTGGGAGGCCACATTCAGTACTTC.